The present entry profiles one T cell receptor beta chain with its context. This entry belongs to a study of brain T cells in children with intractable seizures. Time point meaning: blood from clinic visit 5 months post-surgery; TSC patient then seizure free. At least one anti-epileptic drug was given before surgery. The method was immunoSEQ multiplex PCR; TCRdb's version includes in-frame clones alone and lacks a portion of them. The sample has a few hundred thousand clones, about 94% seen once. The J segment lost 7 bases and the V segment lost 5 bases, leaving 7 bases of the junction unmatched. Germline values: CDR1 MGHRA, CDR2 YSYEKL. The CDR3 consists of 15 residues.

The TCR sequence derives from a boy in the first two years of life with tuberous sclerosis and intractable seizures. The sample here was peripheral blood, taken 5 to 6 months after surgery. The genes are TRBV4-1 and TRBJ1-6; 8 bases align to TRBD1. This CDR3 reads CASSDLTGGNSPLHF. The DNA of the CDR3 is TGCGCCAGCAGCGACCTAACAGGGGGGAATTCACCCCTCCACTTT.